This T cell receptor (beta chain) stems from a study of shared clonotypes between healthy human individuals. This CDR3 region has 14 residues. The ends lost 6 bases at V and 5 bases at J; junction bases unmatched: 8. Per germline, CDR1 MDHEN and CDR2 SYDVKM. A word on this clone: Its antigen is still unknown.

Study outcomes and limitations: Apart from blood, nothing was sampled; tissue repertoires likely differ. Genetic and exposure-history diversity was limited by the small donor number.

Clones were sequenced by immunoSEQ multiplex PCR, and TCRdb holds only the in-frame ones, with some missing. Found here are around 500,000 clones, 79% of them singletons; the top ten hold about 12%. V usage is TRBV28 and J usage is TRBJ1-1; 8 bases fit TRBD1. Sequenced: PBMCs. The sequence was collected from a middle-aged woman in good health. Some clones in this sample may be carry-over from other donors' samples. This CDR3 is CASRGRGPYTEAFF. DNA of the CDR3: TGTGCCAGCAGGGGCAGGGGGCCCTATACTGAAGCTTTCTTT.